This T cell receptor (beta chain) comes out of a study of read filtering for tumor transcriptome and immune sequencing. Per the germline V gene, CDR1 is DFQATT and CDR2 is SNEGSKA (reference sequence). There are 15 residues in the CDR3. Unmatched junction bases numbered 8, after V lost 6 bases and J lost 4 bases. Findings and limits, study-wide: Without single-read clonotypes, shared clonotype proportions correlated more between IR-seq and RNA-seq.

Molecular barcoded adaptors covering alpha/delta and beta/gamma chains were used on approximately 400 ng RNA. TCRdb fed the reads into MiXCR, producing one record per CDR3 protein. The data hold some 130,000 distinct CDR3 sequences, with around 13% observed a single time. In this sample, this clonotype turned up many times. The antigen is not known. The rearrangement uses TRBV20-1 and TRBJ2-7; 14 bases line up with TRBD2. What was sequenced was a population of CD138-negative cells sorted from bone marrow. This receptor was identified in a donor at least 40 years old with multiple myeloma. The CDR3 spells CSARGLAGGVYEQYF. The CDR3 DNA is TGCAGTGCCCGAGGACTAGCGGGAGGTGTGTACGAGCAGTACTTC.